Each of the 10 T cell receptor beta chains below was sequenced from the same sample in a study of blood T cell repertoires in COVID-19. Using immunoSEQ multiplex PCR, the repertoire was profiled, and TCRdb retains in-frame clones only, with some absent. The table shows about 330,000 clones, with around 89% occurring only once. The material sequenced was peripheral blood. The receptors here all came from a man between 18 and 35 years old who had recovered from COVID-19.

The chain links TRBV6-5 to TRBJ1-1; 7 nucleotides match TRBD1. Germline V gene lookup returns CDR1 MNHEY and CDR2 SVGAGI. Trimming took 5 bases from V and 4 from J; bases not matched to a gene: 4. The CDR3 spans 13 residues. The CDR3 loop reads CASSTRDSTEAFF. DNA for the CDR3: TGTGCCAGCAGTACCCGGGACAGCACTGAAGCTTTCTTT.

DNA of the CDR3: TGTGCCACCTCGAGGGCGGTAGCTGAAGCTTTCTTT. Translating it yields CATSRAVAEAFF. The V call is TRBV28, the J call TRBJ1-1; the D is unclear. Germline V gives CDR1 MDHEN, CDR2 SYDVKM. The CDR3 loop spans 12 amino acids. V dropped 10 bases and J dropped 6 bases, with 15 bases sitting between them.

V gene TRBV20-1 combines with J gene TRBJ2-7; D perhaps matches TRBD2 (7 bases). The CDR3 spans 11 residues. The germline V gene encodes CDR1 DFQATT and CDR2 SNEGSKA (reference sequence). The CDR3 coding sequence is TGCACCGCTCACAGGGAGGGTGAGCAGTACTTC. Translation: CTAHREGEQYF.

In its sample, this clone was seen a few times. The rearrangement joins TRBV27 to TRBJ1-1; a possible D gene is TRBD1 (5 bases). Trimming pared 6 bases from V and 0 bases from J, leaving 11 bases between. This CDR3 has 14 amino acids. Looked up from germline, CDR1 is MNHEY and CDR2 is SMNVEV (reference sequence). The CDR3 DNA follows: TGTGCCAGCAGAAGCTGGGGCTTGAACACTGAAGCTTTCTTT. This translates into CASRSWGLNTEAFF.

The chain uses TRBV9 and TRBJ1-2; 7 positions match TRBD1. Losses at the gene ends were 0 bases for V and 2 bases for J; bases not matched to a gene: 10. Germline V gene sequence: CDR1 SGDLS, CDR2 YYNGEE. The CDR3 extends over 17 amino acids. The CDR3 loop is CASSVVEGGAPNYGYTF. The DNA for the CDR3 is TGTGCCAGCAGCGTAGTGGAAGGGGGCGCACCAAACTATGGCTACACCTTC. The full variable domain, in which reference TRBV9 and TRBJ1-2 provide the parts outside the CDR3, is DSGVTQTPKHLITATGQRVTLRCSPRSGDLSVYWYQQSLDQGLQFLIQYYNGEERAKGNILERFSAQQFPDLHSELNLSSLELGDSALYFCASSVVEGGAPNYGYTFGSGTRLTVV.

The rearrangement uses TRBV21-1 and TRBJ2-4; TRBD2 is taken as the D call from the table, unchecked against the DNA. TRBV21-1 is marked as a pseudogene. This CDR3 has 17 residues. The CDR3 DNA follows: TGTGCCAGCAGCTCACCCCTCCTGAGGTTTCCCAAAAACATTCAGTACTTC. It translates to CASSSPLLRFPKNIQYF.

V and J are TRBV29-1 and TRBJ2-7; D perhaps matches TRBD1 (7 bases). Germline lookup yields CDR1 SQVTM and CDR2 ANQGSEA. V was shortened by 6 bases and J by 1 base, with 13 bases between the two germline ends. This CDR3 contains 13 residues. CDR3 region: CSVRDSSSYEQYF. In nucleotides, the CDR3 is TGCAGCGTGCGGGACAGTTCTTCCTACGAGCAGTACTTC.

The gene calls are TRBV19 and TRBJ2-7; 7 bases match TRBD1. CDR1 and CDR2 from the germline V gene are LNHDA and SQIVND (reference sequence). The CDR3 loop spans 13 amino acids. V dropped 4 bases and J dropped 3; count of bases not matched to a gene: 3. The CDR3 region has the DNA TGTGCCAGTAGTACCCGACAGGGCTACGAGCAGTACTTC. Translation gives CASSTRQGYEQYF.

The chain has TRBV27 and TRBJ1-6; 7 nucleotides align to TRBD1. The V gene end was trimmed by 2 bases and the J gene end by 9 bases; junction bases not matched to a gene: 10. This CDR3 is built from 16 residues. Germline loops: CDR1 MNHEY, CDR2 SMNVEV (reference sequence). The CDR3 sequence is CASSLMAGGHGSPLHF. The CDR3 nucleotides are TGTGCCAGCAGTTTAATGGCAGGGGGGCATGGTTCACCCCTCCACTTT.

CDR3 nucleotide sequence: TGTGCCATCAGCCCCTCTAGCGGGAGGGCCAATGAGCAGTTCTTC. Translated: CAISPSSGRANEQFF. The chain joins TRBV10-3 to TRBJ2-1; 12 positions match TRBD2. J lost 6 bases, V lost 6 bases, and 6 bases had no gene match. The germline V gene encodes CDR1 ENHRY and CDR2 SYGVKD. The CDR3 contains 15 residues.